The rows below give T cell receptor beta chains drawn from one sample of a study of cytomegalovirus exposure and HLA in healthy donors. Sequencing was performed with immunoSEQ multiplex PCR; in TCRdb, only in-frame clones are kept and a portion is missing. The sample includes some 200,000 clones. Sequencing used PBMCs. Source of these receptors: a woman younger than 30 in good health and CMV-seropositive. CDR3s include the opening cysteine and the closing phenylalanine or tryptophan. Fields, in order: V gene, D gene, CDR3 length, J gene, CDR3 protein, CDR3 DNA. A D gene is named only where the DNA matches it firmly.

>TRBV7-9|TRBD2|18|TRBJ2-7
CASSIGLAEADYSYEQYF
TGTGCCAGCAGCATCGGACTAGCGGAGGCGGACTACTCCTACGAGCAGTACTTC
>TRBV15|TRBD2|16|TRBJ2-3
CATSPESGSGTDTQYF
TGTGCCACCAGCCCAGAAAGCGGGAGTGGCACAGATACGCAGTATTTT
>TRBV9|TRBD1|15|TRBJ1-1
CASSAPRGVNTEAFF
TGTGCCAGCAGCGCTCCCAGGGGGGTGAACACTGAAGCTTTCTTT
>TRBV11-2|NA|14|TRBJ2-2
CASSSTKNTGELFF
TGTGCCAGCAGCTCAACAAAGAACACCGGGGAGCTGTTTTTT
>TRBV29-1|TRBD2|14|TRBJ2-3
CSVEALAGTDTQYF
TGCAGCGTTGAGGCGCTAGCGGGCACAGATACGCAGTATTTT
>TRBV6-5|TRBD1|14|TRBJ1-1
CASSYDGQGSKAFF
TGTGCCAGCAGTTACGACGGACAGGGAAGCAAAGCTTTCTTT
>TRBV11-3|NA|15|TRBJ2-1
CASSFLRGSYNEQFF
TGTGCCAGCAGCTTCCTACGGGGCTCCTACAATGAGCAGTTCTTC
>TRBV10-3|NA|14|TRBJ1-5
CAISGRQDNQPQHF
TGTGCCATCAGTGGGCGACAGGACAATCAGCCCCAGCATTTT
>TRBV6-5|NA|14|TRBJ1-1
CASSAGQLNTEAFF
TGTGCCAGCAGTGCCGGACAGTTGAACACTGAAGCTTTCTTT
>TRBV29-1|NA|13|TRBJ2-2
CSVERQNTGELFF
TGCAGCGTTGAGCGACAAAACACCGGGGAGCTGTTTTTT
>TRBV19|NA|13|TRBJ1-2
CASTADRYYGYTF
TGTGCCAGTACTGCTGATCGGTACTATGGCTACACCTTC
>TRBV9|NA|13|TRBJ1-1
CASSVAVNTEAFF
TGTGCCAGCAGCGTAGCGGTGAACACTGAAGCTTTCTTT
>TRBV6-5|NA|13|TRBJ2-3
CASSPSPTDTQYF
TGTGCCAGCAGTCCCTCCCCCACAGATACGCAGTATTTT
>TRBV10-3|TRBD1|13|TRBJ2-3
CATTGTGTDTQYF
TGTGCCACCACCGGGACAGGCACAGATACGCAGTATTTT
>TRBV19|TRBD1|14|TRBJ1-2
CASTPPGQSYGYTF
TGTGCCAGTACCCCCCCGGGACAGAGCTATGGCTACACCTTC
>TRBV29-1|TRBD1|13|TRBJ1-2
CSVDFQGGNGYTF
TGCAGCGTTGACTTCCAGGGGGGCAATGGCTACACCTTC
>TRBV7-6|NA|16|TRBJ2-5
CASSQNSWGLIETQYF
TGTGCCAGCAGCCAAAACTCCTGGGGACTGATCGAGACCCAGTACTTC
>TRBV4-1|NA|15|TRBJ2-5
CASTEGGASSETQYF
TGCGCCAGCACGGAGGGGGGGGCCTCGTCCGAGACCCAGTACTTC
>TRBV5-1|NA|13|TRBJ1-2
CASSQGQTYGYTF
TGCGCCAGCAGCCAAGGACAGACCTATGGCTACACCTTC
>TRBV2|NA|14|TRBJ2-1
CASSRATGYNEQFF
TGTGCCAGCAGCCGGGCTACAGGATACAATGAGCAGTTCTTC
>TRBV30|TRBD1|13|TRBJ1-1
CAWSLRQGRVAFF
TGTGCCTGGAGTCTCCGACAGGGACGTGTAGCTTTCTTT
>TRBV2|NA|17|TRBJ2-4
CASSEATRGVAKNIQYF
TGTGCCAGCAGTGAGGCTACCCGAGGAGTAGCCAAAAACATTCAGTACTTC
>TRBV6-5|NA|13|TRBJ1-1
CASTRSSNTEAFF
TGTGCCAGCACCCGGAGTTCTAACACTGAAGCTTTCTTT
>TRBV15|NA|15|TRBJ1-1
CATSRDAQVSTEAFF
TGTGCCACCAGCAGAGATGCACAGGTTAGCACTGAAGCTTTCTTT
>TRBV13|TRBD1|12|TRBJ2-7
CASSFDRGEQYF
TGTGCCAGCAGCTTCGACAGGGGCGAGCAGTACTTC
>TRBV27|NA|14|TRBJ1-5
CASSFSGQHQPQHF
TGTGCCAGCAGTTTCAGTGGGCAGCATCAGCCCCAGCATTTT
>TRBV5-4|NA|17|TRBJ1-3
CASSPEALGRAGNTIYF
TGTGCCAGCAGCCCGGAGGCCCTAGGTAGGGCTGGAAACACCATATATTTT
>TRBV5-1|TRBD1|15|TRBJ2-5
CASSLGTGKQETQYF
TGCGCCAGCAGCTTAGGGACAGGTAAACAAGAGACCCAGTACTTC
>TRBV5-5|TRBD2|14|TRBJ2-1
CASSPGGALNEQFF
TGTGCCAGCAGCCCCGGGGGGGCCCTGAATGAGCAGTTCTTC
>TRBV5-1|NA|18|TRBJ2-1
CASRRDTNRPGNYNEQFF
TGCGCCAGCAGGAGGGACACTAATCGACCCGGCAACTACAATGAGCAGTTCTTC
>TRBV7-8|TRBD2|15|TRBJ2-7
CASSPGLAYSYEQYF
TGTGCCAGCAGCCCCGGACTAGCGTATTCCTACGAGCAGTACTTC
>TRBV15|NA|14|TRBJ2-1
CATSRAGPKVEQFF
TGTGCCACCAGCAGGGCGGGACCCAAGGTGGAGCAGTTCTTC
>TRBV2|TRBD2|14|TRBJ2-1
CASSEASGTNEQFF
TGTGCCAGCAGTGAGGCTAGCGGGACTAATGAGCAGTTCTTC
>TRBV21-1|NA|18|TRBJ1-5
CASSKAGQGVLRNQPQHF
TGTGCCAGCAGCAAAGCGGGACAGGGGGTTTTGCGCAATCAGCCCCAGCATTTT
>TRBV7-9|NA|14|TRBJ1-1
CASSLGFQEPEAFF
TGTGCCAGCAGCTTAGGTTTCCAGGAACCCGAAGCTTTCTTT
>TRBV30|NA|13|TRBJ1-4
CAWNSATNEKLFF
TGTGCCTGGAACAGTGCAACTAATGAAAAACTGTTTTTT
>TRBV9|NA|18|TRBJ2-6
CASSVGGRASSGANVLTF
TGTGCCAGCAGCGTGGGGGGACGGGCTTCCTCTGGGGCCAACGTCCTGACTTTC
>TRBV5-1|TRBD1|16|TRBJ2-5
CASSFAGTGGLETQYF
TGCGCCAGCAGCTTCGCGGGGACAGGGGGCTTGGAGACCCAGTACTTC
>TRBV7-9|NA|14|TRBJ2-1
CASLANPSYNEQFF
TGTGCCAGCTTAGCAAACCCCTCCTACAATGAGCAGTTCTTC
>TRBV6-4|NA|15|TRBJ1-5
CASSTTGGGNQPQHF
TGTGCCAGCAGTACTACGGGGGGCGGCAATCAGCCCCAGCATTTT
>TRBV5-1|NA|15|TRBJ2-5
CASSRWSEDQETQYF
TGCGCCAGCAGCCGATGGTCCGAGGACCAAGAGACCCAGTACTTC
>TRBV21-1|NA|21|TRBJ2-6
CASSTGGRRDREDSGANVLTF
TGTGCCAGCAGCACGGGCGGTCGGCGGGACAGGGAAGATTCTGGGGCCAACGTCCTGACTTTC
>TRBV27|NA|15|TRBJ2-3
CASSPSQGSTDTQYF
TGTGCCAGCAGTCCCTCCCAGGGGAGCACAGATACGCAGTATTTT
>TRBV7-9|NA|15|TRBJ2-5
CASSHRLGFQETQYF
TGTGCCAGCAGCCACCGCCTAGGCTTCCAAGAGACCCAGTACTTC
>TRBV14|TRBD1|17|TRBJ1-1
CASSPNTGVPMNTEAFF
TGTGCCAGCAGCCCAAACACAGGGGTTCCGATGAACACTGAAGCTTTCTTT
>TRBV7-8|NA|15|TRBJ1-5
CASSPTGTFNQPQHF
TGTGCCAGCAGCCCCACCGGGACATTCAATCAGCCCCAGCATTTT
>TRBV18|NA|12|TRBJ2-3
CASSPRPDTQYF
TGTGCCAGCTCACCACGGCCAGATACGCAGTATTTT
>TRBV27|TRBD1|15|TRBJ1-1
CASRPGQGWNTEAFF
TGTGCCAGCAGGCCCGGACAGGGATGGAACACTGAAGCTTTCTTT
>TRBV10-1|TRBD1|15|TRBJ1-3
CASSRDRGRVNTIYF
TGCGCCAGCAGTCGGGACAGGGGGAGGGTTAACACCATATATTTT
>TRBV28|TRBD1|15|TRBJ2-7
CASSPPGQGSYEQYF
TGTGCCAGCAGTCCTCCGGGACAGGGTTCCTACGAGCAGTACTTC
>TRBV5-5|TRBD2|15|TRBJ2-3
CASSRSSGGADTQYF
TGTGCCAGCAGCCGGAGTAGCGGGGGTGCAGATACGCAGTATTTT
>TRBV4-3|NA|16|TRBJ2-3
CASSQGDSTSTDTQYF
TGCGCCAGCAGCCAAGGGGACTCAACTAGCACAGATACGCAGTATTTT
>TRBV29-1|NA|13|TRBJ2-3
CSADSEPTDTQYF
TGCAGCGCGGACAGCGAACCCACAGATACGCAGTATTTT
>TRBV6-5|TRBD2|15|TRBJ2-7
CASSMGLAGEGEQYF
TGTGCCAGCAGTATGGGACTAGCGGGAGAAGGCGAGCAGTACTTC
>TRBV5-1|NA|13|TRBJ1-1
CASSLLRTTEAFF
TGCGCCAGCAGCTTACTCCGGACAACGGAAGCTTTCTTT